Listed below are T cell receptor beta chains from one sample, sequenced in a study of blood T cell repertoires in COVID-19. Some clones are missing from TCRdb's copy, which holds only in-frame ones; the method was immunoSEQ multiplex PCR. The data hold roughly 200,000 clones, with 70% to 90% observed a single time. Source material: peripheral blood. The receptors were gathered from a person aged 65-85 years with COVID-19, enrolled during active disease. Both conserved end residues are trimmed from each CDR3.

v_call: TRBV2; j_call: TRBJ1-2; cdr3_length: 13; cdr3_aa: ASSSGTGSTYGYT
v_call: TRBV5-4; j_call: TRBJ2-7; cdr3_length: 12; cdr3_aa: ASSLSGRTYEQY
v_call: TRBV21-1; j_call: TRBJ1-5; cdr3_length: 16; cdr3_aa: ASSKGGEPRTKNQPQH
v_call: TRBV2; j_call: TRBJ2-7; cdr3_length: 11; cdr3_aa: ASSVRVAREQY
v_call: TRBV16; j_call: TRBJ1-1; cdr3_length: 15; cdr3_aa: ASSQSGGAGLNTEAF
v_call: TRBV27; j_call: TRBJ1-2; cdr3_length: 13; cdr3_aa: ASTSTGDGRSGYT
v_call: TRBV19; j_call: TRBJ1-1; cdr3_length: 12; cdr3_aa: ASSIDVGGAEAF
v_call: TRBV7-8; j_call: TRBJ2-5; cdr3_length: 13; cdr3_aa: ASSPLGGVPETQY
v_call: TRBV3-1/TRBV3-2; j_call: TRBJ2-7; cdr3_length: 12; cdr3_aa: ASSQTGLGYEQY
v_call: TRBV6-5; j_call: TRBJ2-7; cdr3_length: 13; cdr3_aa: ASTNPGHTKYEQY
v_call: TRBV27; j_call: TRBJ2-7; cdr3_length: 10; cdr3_aa: ASRDRSREQY
v_call: TRBV6-1; j_call: TRBJ1-4; cdr3_length: 13; cdr3_aa: ASSEDRGPHEKLF
v_call: TRBV11-2; j_call: TRBJ2-7; cdr3_length: 12; cdr3_aa: ASRPGGPHYEQY
v_call: TRBV5-1; j_call: TRBJ1-4; cdr3_length: 13; cdr3_aa: ASSRAGGNNEKLF
v_call: TRBV9; j_call: TRBJ1-4; cdr3_length: 13; cdr3_aa: ASSHATGGVEKLF
v_call: TRBV23-1; j_call: TRBJ2-7; cdr3_length: 13; cdr3_aa: ASSQRRTASYEQY
v_call: TRBV7-3; j_call: TRBJ2-1; cdr3_length: 11; cdr3_aa: ASSSLYGNEQF
v_call: TRBV13; j_call: TRBJ2-2; cdr3_length: 10; cdr3_aa: ASSGTIGELF
v_call: TRBV6-5; j_call: TRBJ1-6; cdr3_length: 11; cdr3_aa: ASRPTGDSPLH
v_call: TRBV4-1; j_call: TRBJ1-2; cdr3_length: 12; cdr3_aa: ASSQDTGIYGYT
v_call: TRBV19; j_call: TRBJ1-2; cdr3_length: 12; cdr3_aa: ASSSRGASYGYT
v_call: TRBV10-3; j_call: TRBJ1-1; cdr3_length: 13; cdr3_aa: AISPDRGARTEAF